This T cell receptor (beta chain) was recovered during a study of blood T cells in healthy people across ages. Trimming cost V 0 bases and J 5 bases, with 21 bases left between them. This CDR3 comprises 17 residues. Germline CDR1 and CDR2: SGHRS and YFSETQ. A second PCR of about 7 to 11 cycles used a sample-barcoded 5' primer and a J-beta primer mix. TCRdb ran MiXCR on the 5' RACE reads and lists one entry per CDR3 protein. The repertoire holds 1 million or so distinct CDR3 sequences, approximately 25% seen once, with 0.65% to 0.75% in the top ten. As concerns this clonotype: What it binds is unknown.

General study results and limits: Long-lived and aged donors differed, with more naive CD4+ cells and higher diversity in the long-lived.

Separately, the same data were catalogued under a study of T cells of mothers and their children. That work contributes: Barcodes for each sample and 2-4 random nucleotides were added by the M1S primer used in the second PCR.

This chain uses TRBV5-1 with TRBJ2-7, with D perhaps TRBD2 (6 bases). Sequences were obtained from blood. The TCR was taken from a girl between 2 and 10 years old in good health. Here the CDR3 reads CASSLESFYGGENEQYF. CDR3 coding DNA: TGCGCCAGCAGCTTGGAATCTTTTTACGGGGGAGAGAACGAGCAGTACTTC.